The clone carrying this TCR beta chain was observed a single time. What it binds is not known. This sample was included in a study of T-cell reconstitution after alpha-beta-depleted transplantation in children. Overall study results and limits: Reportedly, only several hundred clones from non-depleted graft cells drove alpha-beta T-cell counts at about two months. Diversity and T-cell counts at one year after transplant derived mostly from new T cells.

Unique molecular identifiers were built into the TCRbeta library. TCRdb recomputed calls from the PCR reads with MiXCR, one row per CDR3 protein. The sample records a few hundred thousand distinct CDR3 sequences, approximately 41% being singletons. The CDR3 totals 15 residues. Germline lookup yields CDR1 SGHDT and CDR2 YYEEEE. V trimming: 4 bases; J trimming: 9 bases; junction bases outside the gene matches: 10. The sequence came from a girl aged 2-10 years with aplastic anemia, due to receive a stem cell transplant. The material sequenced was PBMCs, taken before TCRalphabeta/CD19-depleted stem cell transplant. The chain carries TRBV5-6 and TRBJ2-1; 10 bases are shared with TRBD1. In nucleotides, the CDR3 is TGTGCCAGCAGCGACCGGGACAGGGGCGGAACTGAGCAGTTCTTC. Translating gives CASSDRDRGGTEQFF.